The following is a T cell receptor beta chain sequence with its context. It lacks a known antigen. Per-base quality was not reported, and no clone a single base away is much larger than it. The trial excluded patients who had a history of autoimmune disease or were on systemic immunosuppression. Peripheral blood for TCR sequencing was collected from all dose cohorts at baseline, on cycle 4 day 1, and on cycle 7 day 1. The samples were drawn from a first-in-human, open-label, multicenter phase I dose-escalation trial of ivuxolimab. The trial enrolled adults with locally advanced or metastatic head and neck squamous cell, hepatocellular, melanoma or renal cell carcinoma. Before TCR sequencing, CD4+ T cells and CD8+ T cells from peripheral blood were sorted into separate populations. The data stem from a study of OX40 agonist ivuxolimab in advanced cancers. Concerning the study at large: Ivuxolimab was a fully human IgG2 agonistic monoclonal antibody targeting the costimulatory receptor OX40 (CD134). Intravenous ivuxolimab was administered to patients every 2 weeks at six dose levels: 0.01, 0.1, 0.3, 1.5, 3 and 10 mg/kg. Of the approximately 54 dose-escalation patients, hepatocellular carcinoma was present in approximately 20, melanoma in approximately 15, renal cell carcinoma in 9 and head and neck cancer in 9. The dose-escalation cohort was approximately 83% male with a mean age of around 62 years, ranging from roughly 23 to 90. Prior anti-PD-1, anti-PD-L1 or anti-CTLA-4 therapy was permitted, and checkpoint inhibitors had been received by about 37% of dose-escalation patients. Three dose-escalation patients achieved partial responses, one with hepatocellular carcinoma and two with cutaneous melanoma. The purpose of peripheral TCRbeta sequencing was to test whether ivuxolimab changed TCR sequence diversity and led to clonal T-cell expansion. The paper describes the monotherapy dose-escalation part (N = 52 patients) of the phase I trial of ivuxolimab.

To sequence the TCRbeta CDR3 region, genomic DNA was isolated from the sorted cells. The immunoSEQ Assay was used to sequence the TCRbeta CDR3 regions. Here the immuneACCESS table is served through TCRdb, limited to in-frame sequences with V and J called. Missing clones are a known gap in these copies; in checked studies unresolved V genes cover under half, and the rest lacks a known reason. This sample comprises more than 45,000 clones, 84% of them detected only once. The biggest ten clones account for approximately 4.2% of the sample. The paper's findings and limits, for the study overall: Antigen specificity was not determined for the clonally expanded peripheral T cells. After ivuxolimab, more expanded clones were found on average in CD8+ T cells than in CD4+ T cells. Low levels of normalized T-cell clonal expansion were also seen in some patients who did not respond. At doses from 0.1 to 3.0 mg/kg, clonal expansion was seen in both CD4+ and CD8+ blood T cells between baseline and week 6. In the 0.1-3.0 mg/kg groups, partial responders had among the lowest normalized peripheral clonal expansion, particularly in CD8+ T cells.

Between the V and J ends, shortened by 3 bases and 0 bases respectively, the junction contains 12 bases. CDR1 and CDR2 were assigned from the germline V gene (reference sequence) as LNHDA and SQIVND. From its cysteine to its phenylalanine, the CDR3 spans 16 amino acids. Only the CDR3 DNA is retained, 48 bases long and in frame from the first base. The input for sequencing was CD4+ or CD8+ T cells sorted from blood, taken in a trial of the OX40 agonist ivuxolimab. Recombination linked TRBV19 to TRBJ1-3; no D gene can be assigned with confidence. This TCR was recovered from an adult with an advanced solid tumor such as melanoma, head and neck, liver or kidney cancer. The nucleotide sequence is TGTGCCAGTAGTATCGGGTACAGCCGCTCTGGAAACACCATATATTTT. Its translation is CASSIGYSRSGNTIYF.